This T cell receptor beta chain was recovered during a study of Ad26.COV2.S vaccination and SARS-CoV-2 variants (dated by TCRdb to 2020 to 2023). For the wider study: Donors in the vaccine arm were drawn from COV1001, a multicentre, randomized, double-blind, placebo-controlled phase I-IIa trial testing Ad26.COV2.S in healthy adults. Participants in the trial were split at random into five groups of five each, receiving low-dose or high-dose Ad26.COV2.S once or twice, or else placebo on both occasions. Ad26.COV2.S was given intramuscularly at 5x10^10 or 1x10^11 viral particles, as a single shot or as two shots 56 days apart. Investigators remained blinded to trial group allocation during experiments and outcome assessment. The specificity and breadth of SARS-CoV-2-reactive T cell receptors after Ad26.COV2.S vaccination were assessed by TCRbeta repertoire sequencing. The TCR-sequenced set comprised about 30 samples: some 19 Ad26.COV2.S vaccine recipients, 5 placebo recipients and 8 SARS-CoV-2 convalescent individuals. Broader findings and caveats from the paper: After vaccination, spike-specific CD8+ and CD4+ T cell responses were reported to show substantial breadth. The authors noted that the TCR breadth and depth analyses may have underestimated total T cell responses. The study was not powered to compare responses between vaccine doses or regimens. Compared with placebo recipients, Ad26.COV2.S recipients showed higher spike-specific TCR breadth (P = 0.0014). Comparable non-spike TCR breadth was observed between vaccine and placebo recipients, consistent with only spike being contained in the vaccine.

TCRbeta CDR3 regions were sequenced with the immunoSEQ Assay. After extraction, genomic DNA underwent amplification by bias-controlled multiplex PCR, followed by high-throughput sequencing. The study's own analysis went as follows. To quantify the absolute abundance of every unique TCRbeta CDR3 region, sequences were collapsed and filtered. T cell fraction was estimated by normalization of TCRbeta template counts to usable DNA, with usable DNA being measured through amplification of reference genes present in all nucleated cells. Repertoire TCRs were annotated as SARS-CoV-2-specific when V gene, CDR3 amino acid sequence and J gene were exactly matched to a known reactive TCR set. The reference SARS-CoV-2 TCR set was derived from MIRA and filtered for enrichment in COVID-19-positive ImmuneCODE repertoires, a step that removed public or cross-reactive TCRs. Using the MIRA antigens, annotated TCRs were further analysed by specific ORF or by position within an ORF. Depth was the summed frequency of annotated unique rearrangements, while breadth was defined as annotated unique rearrangements over total unique productive rearrangements. Two-sided Wilcoxon rank-sum tests were applied when comparing TCR breadth between groups. Sourced from immuneACCESS, this table was stored by TCRdb with only in-frame sequences that have V and J called. A share of the clones is absent; for the studies checked, an unresolved V gene accounts for under half, and the remainder has no known explanation. V and J calls and clone size come straight from that table; D and trimming were deduced from the DNA. In all, the sample holds about 350,000 clones, and 88% of those were seen once. Together, the top ten hold approximately 5.9% of the sample.

Counted from cysteine to phenylalanine, this CDR3 has 15 amino acids. Just the 45-base CDR3 DNA is kept, in frame starting at base 1. From the germline V gene (reference sequence), CDR1 is MNHEY and CDR2 is SMNVEV. V is shortened by 2 bases, J by 3 bases, and the region joining them spans 14 bases. Comments on this clone: Its antigen is currently not known. No per-base quality is available; no much larger clone lies one base away.

In light of the paper, this sample's treatment or condition label describes: around 19 received Ad26.COV2.S at low or high dose, single or two shots; roughly five received placebo; per-sample allocation not given. Repertoires of vaccine and placebo recipients were sequenced from samples taken on day 63 after the first injection. Between 29 July and 7 August 2020, Cohort 1b enrolled some 25 adults aged 18-55 years at one site in Boston, USA. As a vaccine, Ad26.COV2.S was a replication-incompetent adenovirus type 26 vector that expressed a prefusion-stabilized SARS-CoV-2 spike protein derived from the original Wuhan strain.

This receptor was identified in a person between 18 and 60 years old who received the Ad26.COV2.S COVID-19 vaccine or a placebo. The starting material was peripheral blood, obtained in a trial of Ad26.COV2.S vaccine versus placebo. The V gene is TRBV27 and the J gene is TRBJ2-7, with no reliable assignment of the D segment. The CDR3 is CASSLPPQEFYEQYF. The bases read TGTGCCAGCAGTTTACCGCCTCAGGAGTTCTACGAGCAGTACTTC.